The TCR beta chain described here comes from a study of response to subunit inactivated influenza vaccine. Study outcomes and limitations: The authors proposed limited new T cell recruitment per seasonal influenza vaccination.

CDR1 SGHDT and CDR2 YYEEEE come from the germline V gene. V was pared by 3 bases and J by 1 base, with 10 bases between. The CDR3 runs to 14 residues. A single record per CDR3 protein comes from TCRdb applying MiXCR to the RT-PCR reads. The sample lists hundreds of thousands of distinct CDR3 sequences; 22% were seen once. To note about this clonotype: Its antigen is unidentified.

This chain connects TRBV5-6 to TRBJ1-2; possibly TRBD1 for D (5 bases). The receptor comes from a man in his fifties or sixties who received an inactivated influenza vaccine. This specimen consisted of PBMCs from blood, obtained approximately 20 months after vaccination. The CDR3 sequence: CASSYSTDNYGYTF. DNA for the CDR3: TGTGCCAGCAGCTACTCGACAGATAACTATGGCTACACCTTC.